This T cell receptor beta chain is from a study of blood T cell repertoires in COVID-19. For the study at large: Spain, Italy and the United States supplied samples that represented acute and convalescent COVID-19. T cells, B-cell-depleted T cells, or PBMCs supplied cDNA or gDNA.

Trimming took 1 base from V and 2 from J, leaving 11 bases between them. The CDR3 is 16 amino acids. In germline, CDR1 is SGHAT, CDR2 FQNNGV. A Seattle source enrolled patients during active infection and followed them longitudinally. Per the authors' pipeline: The authors estimated nucleated cell counts from reference gene primer amplification. Sequenced by immunoSEQ multiplex PCR; TCRdb stores in-frame clones only, minus some. V and J calls and clone size are given by that table; D and trimming were obtained from the DNA. Found here are 200,000 to 300,000 clones, 91% of them singletons; the top ten hold about 2.5%.

The clonotype comes from a person aged 18 to 29 with COVID-19, enrolled during active disease. The rearrangement links TRBV11-2 to TRBJ2-2; D is possibly TRBD1 (6 bases). Sequencing was carried out using peripheral blood. CDR3 loop: CASSLAGQLNTGELFF. In DNA, the CDR3 is TGTGCCAGCAGCTTAGCCGGACAGCTAAACACCGGGGAGCTGTTTTTT.